What follows are 5 T cell receptor beta chains derived from one specimen sequenced in a study of regulatory T cells in long-lasting Graves disease. Arm-PCR of CDR3 regions with iRepertoire HTBI primers generated TCR beta libraries. TCRdb independently ran MiXCR on the multiplex PCR reads; one entry per CDR3 protein. The data hold about 370,000 distinct CDR3 sequences, with around 16% observed a single time. Time point: newly diagnosed GD, antithyroid drugs for less than 3 months. Extracted RNA from PBMCs served as the source of the TCR library. This material consisted of peripheral blood mononuclear cells (PBMCs), taken at new diagnosis, from a patient treated with antithyroid drugs. Receptors originate from a female donor with Graves disease.

In this sample, this clonotype turned up many times. At one end the junction does not follow the germline gene, possibly because of a read error. The chain links TRBV4-1 to TRBJ1-5; D call uncertain. Germline assignment: CDR1 MGHRA and CDR2 YSYEKL. The CDR3 runs to 15 residues. CDR3 in DNA: TGTGCCAGCAGCCAGCCCCGTCGCGGCAATCAGCCCCAGCATTTT. Protein product: CASSQPRRGNQPQHF.

This clonotype was seen at least ten times. The chain joins TRBV19 to TRBJ2-3, with 8 bases aligning to TRBD2. V trimming: 0 bases; J trimming: 0 bases; junction bases outside the gene matches: 5. The CDR3 is made up of 17 amino acids. CDR1 LNHDA and CDR2 SQIVND come from the germline V gene (reference sequence). Written as DNA, the CDR3 is TGTGCCAGTAGTATAGAGGTAACTAGCGGCAGCACAGATACGCAGTATTTT. This codes for CASSIEVTSGSTDTQYF.

The table lists this clonotype with many counts. This chain connects TRBV6-1 to TRBJ1-1; TRBD1 is a possible D gene (5 bases). Deletions cut 7 bases from V and 11 bases from J, with 17 bases between. The CDR3 covers 12 residues. Germline loops: CDR1 MNHNS, CDR2 SASEGT. This CDR3 reads CASTTNGGFAFF. CDR3 nucleotides: TGTGCCAGCACCACCAACGGGGGTTTCGCTTTCTTT.

In its sample, this clonotype was seen many times. The V gene is TRBV6-1, the J gene TRBJ2-5; D possibly uses TRBD1 or TRBD2 (5 bases each). V was cut by 6 bases and J by 2 bases, with 22 bases left in between. Per the germline V gene, CDR1 is MNHNS and CDR2 is SASEGT. This CDR3 region has 17 residues. This CDR3 is CASRGPQISGPQETQYF. The CDR3 nucleotides read TGTGCCAGCAGAGGACCCCAAATATCGGGACCACAAGAGACCCAGTACTTC.

This chain connects TRBV7-8 to TRBJ1-4; D ambiguous. The CDR3 runs 18 residues. Trimming removed 0 bases from V and 8 bases from J, with 22 bases in between. CDR1 is SGHVS, CDR2 FQNEAQ, per germline. The CDR3 spells CASSLARTLRKSLEKLFF. CDR3 bases: TGTGCCAGCAGCTTAGCGCGGACGCTCCGGAAAAGTCTCGAAAAACTGTTTTTT.